This T cell receptor beta chain was sequenced during a study of control samples from healthy donors and cancer patients. In its sample, this clone was seen a few times. The method was immunoSEQ multiplex PCR; TCRdb's version includes in-frame clones alone and lacks a portion of them. The table shows under 65,000 clones, with about nine tenths occurring only once. The V gene end was trimmed by 5 bases and the J gene end by 7 bases; junction bases not matched to a gene: 5. The CDR3 is 15 amino acids. Germline lookup yields CDR1 LNHDA and CDR2 SQIVND (reference sequence). This rearrangement joins TRBV19 to TRBJ2-1; 13 bases are shared with TRBD2. The sequenced sample was PBMCs. The receptor was isolated from a woman aged 45-65 years with colorectal cancer. The CDR3 is CASSSGLAGVNEQFF. CDR3 in DNA: TGTGCCAGTAGTTCCGGACTAGCGGGAGTTAATGAGCAGTTCTTC.